Listed below are T cell receptor beta chains from one sample, sequenced in a study of human T cells and chemical hapten exposure. TCRdb ran MiXCR on the RACE reads and lists one entry per CDR3 protein. The profile shows under 400,000 distinct CDR3 sequences, more than 4.5% of them singletons. The sequencing here drew on whole blood, taken in connection with sensitization to the hapten diphenylcyclopropenone (DPC). Receptor source: a woman between 50 and 59 years old with alopecia areata. Some clones in this sample may be carry-over from other donors' samples. CDR3s include the opening cysteine and the closing phenylalanine or tryptophan. D genes are given only for firm matches. Clone size, where shown, is once, few, many, or a class for clones that have expanded.

d_gene: NA
v_gene: TRBV7-9
j_gene: TRBJ2-1
abundance: NA
CDR3nt: TGTGCCAGCAGTCACCTGGGGAATGAGCAGTTCTTC
CDR3aa: CASSHLGNEQFF

d_gene: NA
v_gene: TRBV5-4
j_gene: TRBJ1-1
abundance: many
CDR3nt: TGTGCCAGCAGCTTACAGGGTACGCTGAACACTGAAGCTTTCTTT
CDR3aa: CASSLQGTLNTEAFF

d_gene: NA
v_gene: TRBV4-1
j_gene: TRBJ2-1
abundance: many
CDR3nt: TGCGCCAGCAGCCAAGTCTCCCCTACCCTTAATGAGCAGTTCTTC
CDR3aa: CASSQVSPTLNEQFF

d_gene: NA
v_gene: TRBV7-2
j_gene: TRBJ2-1
abundance: many
CDR3nt: TGTGCCAGCAGCTTAGCGAGGGTAGCCGATGAGCAGTTCTTC
CDR3aa: CASSLARVADEQFF

d_gene: TRBD2
v_gene: TRBV5-1
j_gene: TRBJ2-1
abundance: many
CDR3nt: TGCGCCAGCAGCTTGTCCCGGACTAGCGGAACTTACAATGAGCAGTTCTTC
CDR3aa: CASSLSRTSGTYNEQFF

d_gene: TRBD1
v_gene: TRBV4-1
j_gene: TRBJ1-3
abundance: few
CDR3nt: TGCGCCAGCAGCATACAGGGGGACTCTGGAAACACCATATATTTT
CDR3aa: CASSIQGDSGNTIYF

d_gene: NA
v_gene: TRBV12-3/TRBV12-4
j_gene: TRBJ1-1
abundance: many
CDR3nt: TGTGCCAGCAGTTTGATACAGGTCGGCACTGAAGCTTTCTTT
CDR3aa: CASSLIQVGTEAFF

d_gene: TRBD2
v_gene: TRBV20-1
j_gene: TRBJ2-7
abundance: NA
CDR3nt: TGCAGTGCCCGACTAGCTGTAGCCGGCGAGCAGTACTTC
CDR3aa: CSARLAVAGEQYF

d_gene: NA
v_gene: TRBV30
j_gene: TRBJ2-3
abundance: few
CDR3nt: TGTGCCTGGACGGAAGCCTTACAGCAGTATTTT
CDR3aa: CAWTEALQQYF

d_gene: NA
v_gene: TRBV7-2
j_gene: TRBJ2-1
abundance: many
CDR3nt: TGTGCCAGCAGCTTAGCGCCCCTCCGGGACAATGAGCAGTTCTTC
CDR3aa: CASSLAPLRDNEQFF

d_gene: TRBD2
v_gene: TRBV29-1
j_gene: TRBJ2-6
abundance: many
CDR3nt: TGCAGCGTCATAGCGGGAGGGCTTGGGGCCAACGTCCTGACTTTC
CDR3aa: CSVIAGGLGANVLTF

d_gene: TRBD2
v_gene: TRBV9
j_gene: TRBJ2-3
abundance: few
CDR3nt: TGTGCCAGCAGCTTTAGCATGGCGGGAGGCCAACCAGATACGCAGTATTTT
CDR3aa: CASSFSMAGGQPDTQYF

d_gene: NA
v_gene: TRBV5-6
j_gene: TRBJ2-7
abundance: many
CDR3nt: TGTGCCAGCAGCTTAGCTCCTACGAGGTCCGACGAGCAGTACTTC
CDR3aa: CASSLAPTRSDEQYF

d_gene: NA
v_gene: TRBV5-1
j_gene: TRBJ2-2
abundance: many
CDR3nt: TGCGCCAGCAGCCCAACCTCTAGAGCCGGGGAGCTGTTTTTT
CDR3aa: CASSPTSRAGELFF

d_gene: NA
v_gene: TRBV2
j_gene: TRBJ1-6
abundance: few
CDR3nt: TGTGCCAGCAGTGAGGCAGGGAGGAAGAATTCACCCCTCCACTTT
CDR3aa: CASSEAGRKNSPLHF

d_gene: NA
v_gene: TRBV6-6
j_gene: TRBJ2-3
abundance: many
CDR3nt: TGTGCCAGCAGTTCGGGACACCTCACAGATACGCAGTATTTT
CDR3aa: CASSSGHLTDTQYF